This entry lists 16 T cell receptor beta chains sequenced from one sample in a study of T cell responses to AZD1222 COVID-19 vaccine. Sequencing used immunoSEQ multiplex PCR; TCRdb keeps in-frame clones, though not all of them. The sample carries 100,000 or so clones, roughly 90% recorded once. This sample comprised peripheral blood, obtained on day 0 of AZD1222 vaccination. These receptors originate from an adult in good health.

The chain links TRBV3-1 (or the pseudogene TRBV3-2) to TRBJ1-1; the D is unclear. This CDR3 contains 15 residues. Deletions cut 2 bases from V and 3 bases from J, with 13 bases between. CDR1 is LGHDT, CDR2 YNNKEL, per germline (reference sequence). CDR3 DNA sequence: TGTGCCAGCAGCCAATTCGTAAGACTGGACACTGAAGCTTTCTTT. Its translation is CASSQFVRLDTEAFF.

This sequence joins TRBV19 and TRBJ2-5; 10 positions match TRBD2. The CDR3 extends over 13 amino acids. Germline-derived CDR1 and CDR2 are LNHDA and SQIVND (reference sequence). J lost 2 bases, V lost 6 bases, and 0 bases had no gene match. DNA of the CDR3: TGTGCCAGTAGGACTAGCGGGCAAGAGACCCAGTACTTC. Protein sequence: CASRTSGQETQYF. The complete variable domain, with remaining parts taken from reference TRBV19 and TRBJ2-5, reads DGGITQSPKYLFRKEGQNVTLSCEQNLNHDAMYWYRQDPGQGLRLIYYSQIVNDFQKGDIAEGYSVSREKKESFPLTVTSAQKNPTAFYLCASRTSGQETQYFGPGTRLLVL.

The chain is built from TRBV27 and TRBJ2-2, with D unresolved. The germline V gene encodes CDR1 MNHEY and CDR2 SMNVEV (reference sequence). The CDR3 length is 14 residues. Trimming removed 3 bases from V and 4 bases from J, with 9 bases in between. The CDR3: CASSFGRSTGELFF. The CDR3 nucleotides are TGTGCCAGCAGTTTTGGGCGGTCCACCGGGGAGCTGTTTTTT.

This clone was observed a handful of times. This chain links TRBV6-5 with TRBJ1-5, with D uncertain. The CDR3 extends over 15 amino acids. V lost 6 bases to trimming and J lost 2 bases, with 14 bases between them. The germline gives CDR1 MNHEY, CDR2 SVGAGI. The CDR3 sequence: CASRLGHLGNQPQHF. The CDR3 DNA is TGTGCCAGCAGACTCGGGCACCTTGGCAATCAGCCCCAGCATTTT.

The chain uses TRBV5-6 and TRBJ2-7; D gene uncertain. In germline, CDR1 is SGHDT, CDR2 YYEEEE. CDR3 length equals 13 residues. The V and J ends lost 4 bases and 0 bases respectively, with 8 bases between them. CDR3 bases: TGTGCCAGCAGCGAATGGGTCTCCTACGAGCAGTACTTC. Translation gives CASSEWVSYEQYF.

The chain employs TRBV5-1 and TRBJ2-5; 8 bases align to TRBD2. Germline V gives CDR1 SGHRS, CDR2 YFSETQ. The V gene end was trimmed by 0 bases and the J gene end by 3 bases; junction bases not matched to a gene: 1. CDR3 length: 14 amino acids. The CDR3 DNA sequence: TGCGCCAGCAGCTTGGATAGCGGGAAAGAGACCCAGTACTTC. It codes for CASSLDSGKETQYF.

The chain uses TRBV5-1 and TRBJ2-7; D may be TRBD1 or TRBD2 (7 bases each). This CDR3 spans 13 amino acids. V lost 4 bases to trimming and J lost 2 bases, with 10 bases between them. Per germline, CDR1 SGHRS and CDR2 YFSETQ. CDR3 in amino acids: CASSPGGAYEQYF. The CDR3 nucleotides read TGCGCCAGCAGCCCAGGGGGGGCCTACGAGCAGTACTTC.

This clone came up a few times. The gene calls are TRBV21-1 and TRBJ1-2; the table's D call, TRBD1, was not checked against the DNA. TRBV21-1 is a known pseudogene. The CDR3 runs 20 residues. CDR3 loop: CASSKGRGRARPVVRYGYTF. CDR3 nucleotide sequence: TGTGCCAGCAGCAAAGGGAGAGGCAGGGCAAGGCCGGTAGTCCGATATGGCTACACCTTC.

The chain carries TRBV7-2 and TRBJ1-3; 10 bases are a match to TRBD1. The CDR3 length is 16 residues. Losses at the gene ends were 3 bases for V and 1 base for J; bases not matched to a gene: 3. From germline, CDR1 is SGHTA and CDR2 FQGNSA. CDR3 sequence (DNA): TGTGCCAGCAGCTTGACAGGGGGCAATTCTGGAAACACCATATATTTT. Amino acid sequence: CASSLTGGNSGNTIYF.

This chain links TRBV30 with TRBJ2-5; D gene uncertain. V was cut by 0 bases and J by 4 bases, with 9 bases left in between. The CDR3 length is 13 residues. Germline V gene lookup returns CDR1 GTSNPN and CDR2 SVGIG (reference sequence). CDR3 sequence (DNA): TGTGCCTGGAGTGTAAGCCTAACAGAGACCCAGTACTTC. This codes for CAWSVSLTETQYF.

The V call is TRBV15, the J call TRBJ2-7, with D perhaps matching TRBD1 (8 bases). V was trimmed by 7 bases and J by 6 bases, leaving 19 bases between them. The V gene's germline CDR1 is LNHNV and CDR2 YYDKDF (reference sequence). The CDR3 is made up of 14 amino acids. The CDR3 nucleotides read TGTGCCACCACCTTGGGGGGGACAGGCGCCGAGCAGTACTTC. This sequence encodes CATTLGGTGAEQYF.

This chain links TRBV20-1 with TRBJ1-2; no definite D call. The CDR3 spans 13 residues. Trimming left V 3 bases short and J 4 bases short, with 12 bases between. The germline gives CDR1 DFQATT, CDR2 SNEGSKA (reference sequence). DNA for the CDR3: TGCAGTGCTAGTCTAACCGCTCTCTATGGCTACACCTTC. Protein: CSASLTALYGYTF.

The chain employs TRBV20-1 and TRBJ2-3; TRBD2 aligns across 9 bases. This CDR3 contains 16 residues. Germline CDR1 is DFQATT and CDR2 is SNEGSKA (reference sequence). The V gene end was trimmed by 3 bases and the J gene end by 1 base; junction bases not matched to a gene: 8. This chain's CDR3 is CSASAAGGLGTDTQYF. CDR3 DNA: TGCAGTGCTAGTGCTGCGGGAGGGCTCGGCACAGATACGCAGTATTTT.

The chain uses TRBV5-4 and TRBJ2-3, with TRBD2 as a possible D gene (6 bases). Germline CDR1 and CDR2: SGHNT and YYREEE (reference sequence). This CDR3 is built from 15 residues. V lost 2 bases and J 1 base, leaving 11 bases between the germline ends. The CDR3 region is CASSFSGEGTDTQYF. The CDR3 region has the DNA TGTGCCAGCAGCTTCTCCGGGGAGGGCACAGATACGCAGTATTTT.

The V and J genes are TRBV12-3 or TRBV12-4 and TRBJ1-5; D unresolved. The CDR3 totals 12 residues. The V gene lost 3 bases and the J gene lost 9 bases, with 9 bases spanning the gap. The CDR3 loop reads CASSLYALPQHF. CDR3 coding DNA: TGTGCCAGCAGTTTGTATGCCTTGCCCCAGCATTTT.

The V call is TRBV10-3, the J call TRBJ2-6; 7 bases align to TRBD2. CDR3 size: 18 residues. The V and J ends lost 3 bases and 4 bases, in that order; junction bases with no gene match: 12. Germline V lookup: CDR1 ENHRY, CDR2 SYGVKD. The CDR3 DNA is TGTGCCATCAGTGAATCCCCGGGGGGATCTACAGGGGCCAACGTCCTGACTTTC. This sequence encodes CAISESPGGSTGANVLTF.